This T cell receptor (beta chain) was profiled in a study of cytomegalovirus exposure and HLA in healthy donors. The overall study: Most donors, about 82% of more than 300 genotyped, fell in the Caucasian-associated ancestry cluster. Findings of the study overall: In a later analysis, DRB1 alleles had the most associated TCRs; HLA-C alleles the fewest.

As concerns this clone: Its specificity is unknown.

In the PCR, 60 Vbeta and 13 Jbeta primers were used. Profiled with immunoSEQ multiplex PCR; TCRdb holds only in-frame clones, not every one. This table holds more than 65,000 clones, about 79% found once. Germline-derived CDR1 and CDR2 are SGHAT and FQNNGV. The V end was cut by 2 bases, the J end by 4 bases, with 11 bases between. CDR3 length equals 15 residues. The origin of this receptor is a female donor in good health and CMV-seronegative. The chain is built from TRBV11-2 and TRBJ1-4; no definite D call. Sequenced: PBMCs. The CDR3 is CASSLQVAVNEKLFF. The CDR3, as DNA: TGTGCCAGCAGCTTACAGGTTGCAGTTAATGAAAAACTGTTTTTT.